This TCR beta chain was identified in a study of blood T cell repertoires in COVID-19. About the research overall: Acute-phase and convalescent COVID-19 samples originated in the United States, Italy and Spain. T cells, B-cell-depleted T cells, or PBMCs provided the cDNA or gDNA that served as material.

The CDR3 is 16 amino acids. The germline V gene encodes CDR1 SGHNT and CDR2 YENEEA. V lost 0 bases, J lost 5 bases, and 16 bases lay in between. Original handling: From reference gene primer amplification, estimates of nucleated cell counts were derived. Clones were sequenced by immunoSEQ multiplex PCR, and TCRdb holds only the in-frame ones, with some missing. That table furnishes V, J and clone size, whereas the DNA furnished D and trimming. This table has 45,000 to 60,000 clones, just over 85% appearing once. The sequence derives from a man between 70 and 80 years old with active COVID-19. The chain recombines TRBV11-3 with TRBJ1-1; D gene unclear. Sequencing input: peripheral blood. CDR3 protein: CASSLDNWDGETEAFF. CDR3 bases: TGTGCCAGCAGCTTAGATAATTGGGATGGGGAGACTGAAGCTTTCTTT.